One sample yielded the 17 T cell receptor beta chains listed below, sequenced in a study of response to subunit inactivated influenza vaccine. Each CDR3 protein is one row after TCRdb ran MiXCR on the RT-PCR reads. The sample comprises 450,000 to 550,000 distinct CDR3 sequences, roughly 27% of which are singletons, and about 1.9% rests with the top ten. Source: CD4+ T cells sorted from PBMCs, taken about 5 days after vaccination. These receptors all come from a man aged 45 to 65 who received an inactivated influenza vaccine.

This clonotype was recorded only once. V usage is TRBV12-3 or TRBV12-4 and J usage is TRBJ2-7; TRBD2 is a possible D gene (6 bases). V was pared by 7 bases and J by 0 bases, with 10 bases between. The CDR3 is made up of 13 amino acids. The CDR3 reads CASTRDFSYEQYF. CDR3 bases: TGTGCCAGCACCCGGGACTTCTCCTACGAGCAGTACTTC.

This clonotype has more than one count but fewer than ten. The chain recombines TRBV12-2 with TRBJ1-5. TRBV12-2 is listed as a pseudogene. The CDR3 totals 19 residues. The CDR3 DNA reads as TGTGCAAGTCGCCGACCACAGGTGAGGCAGGGCCCTAGCAATCAGCCCCAGCATTTT. Translation: CASRRPQVRQGPSNQPQHF.

This clonotype was seen a few times. The CDR3 DNA sequence: TGTGCCAGCAGAAAACGGGTCGGACAGATGAGGACAGATACGCAGTATTTT. As protein: CASRKRVGQMRTDTQYF. The V call is TRBV7-9, the J call TRBJ2-3; D perhaps matches TRBD1 (6 bases). With 6 bases removed from V and 3 bases from J, the gap between germline ends came to 22 bases. The CDR3 contains 17 residues. Germline CDR1 is SEHNR and CDR2 is FQNEAQ (reference sequence).

The CDR3 nucleotides read TGTGCCAGTAGTATGCCAGGGTCAAAGACCCAGTACTTC. Translation: CASSMPGSKTQYF. The J gene is TRBJ2-5, the V gene TRBV19, with D perhaps TRBD1 (5 bases). Germline CDR1 is LNHDA and CDR2 is SQIVND (reference sequence). Trimming took 3 bases from V and 6 from J, leaving 11 bases between them. The CDR3 length is 13 residues. The variable domain in full, with the rest retrieved from reference TRBV19 and TRBJ2-5, is DGGITQSPKYLFRKEGQNVTLSCEQNLNHDAMYWYRQDPGQGLRLIYYSQIVNDFQKGDIAEGYSVSREKKESFPLTVTSAQKNPTAFYLCASSMPGSKTQYFGPGTRLLVL.

The genes are TRBV20-1 and TRBJ1-6, with 9 nucleotides matching TRBD1. The length of the CDR3 is 14 residues. Germline loops: CDR1 DFQATT, CDR2 SNEGSKA (reference sequence). V shed 3 bases and J 7 bases; nucleotides not matched to a gene: 4. CDR3 in amino acids: CSARVGQGNSPLHF. In DNA, the CDR3 is TGCAGTGCTAGGGTCGGACAGGGGAATTCACCCCTCCACTTT.

The chain employs TRBV4-3 and TRBJ2-1; D is undetermined. This CDR3 region has 13 residues. Trimming pared 5 bases from V and 8 bases from J, leaving 13 bases between. Germline CDR1 is LGHNA and CDR2 is YSLEER. CDR3 sequence: CASSFRQFDEQFF. As DNA, the CDR3 is TGCGCCAGCAGCTTCAGGCAGTTCGATGAGCAGTTCTTC.

The rearrangement uses TRBV2 and TRBJ2-7; 10 positions match TRBD1. Germline V gives CDR1 SNHLY, CDR2 FYNNEI. CDR3 length: 14 amino acids. Unmatched junction bases numbered 4, after V lost 7 bases and J lost 1 base. The CDR3 DNA follows: TGTGCCAGCATTCGGACAGGGGGTTCCTACGAGCAGTACTTC. Its protein product is CASIRTGGSYEQYF.

DNA for the CDR3: TGTGCCAGCAGCCCACCAAAGATAGCGGGGACCTCCGAGCAGTACTTC. Translation gives CASSPPKIAGTSEQYF. V usage is TRBV7-2 and J usage is TRBJ2-7; the match to TRBD2 covers 8 bases. Germline V CDR1 and CDR2: SGHTA, FQGNSA. V shed 5 bases and J 6 bases; nucleotides not matched to a gene: 15. The CDR3 spans 16 residues.

In its sample, this clonotype was seen a few times. The rearrangement uses TRBV4-2 and TRBJ2-4; the D is unclear. CDR1 and CDR2 from the germline V gene are LGHNA and YNFKEQ. V was shortened by 0 bases and J by 1 base, with 7 bases between the two germline ends. The CDR3 is 15 residues long. CDR3 loop: CASSQDLWAKNIQYF. The CDR3 DNA reads as TGTGCCAGCAGCCAAGACTTGTGGGCCAAAAACATTCAGTACTTC.

Notes on this clonotype: This sequence may be a read error, since a much larger clone differs from it by one base. J is TRBJ2-3 and V is TRBV4-3; unclear D gene. Germline V CDR1 and CDR2: LGHNA, YSLEER. The V end lost 2 bases, the J end lost 0 bases, and 3 bases lay between the germline ends. The CDR3 has 13 residues. The CDR3 loop reads CASSQYSTDTQYF. The DNA of the CDR3 is TGCGCCAGCAGCCAATACAGCACAGATACGCAGTATTTT.

On this clonotype itself: It may be a read error: a sequence one base away is much more abundant. The rearrangement links TRBV20-1 to TRBJ2-7; D is unclear. This CDR3 contains 15 residues. Germline values: CDR1 DFQATT, CDR2 SNEGSKA (reference sequence). CDR3 region: CCARDFRLGSYEQYF. DNA for the CDR3: TGCTGTGCTAGAGATTTTCGGCTCGGGTCCTACGAGCAGTACTTC.

This clonotype was counted only a few times. The V and J genes are TRBV11-2 and TRBJ2-5; 8 bases line up with TRBD1. V was pared by 5 bases and J by 5 bases, with 16 bases of the junction left unmatched. The germline V gene has CDR1 SGHAT and CDR2 FQNNGV. This CDR3 has 17 residues. Written as DNA, the CDR3 is TGTGCCAGCAGCCTCCTGAGGGGGACAGGACGAGTGGAGACCCAGTACTTC. Its translation is CASSLLRGTGRVETQYF.

The chain has TRBV7-9 and TRBJ2-7; 8 bases map to TRBD2. With V trimmed by 5 bases and J by 3 bases, 9 bases remained unmatched. The CDR3 consists of 15 residues. Germline assignment: CDR1 SEHNR and CDR2 FQNEAQ (reference sequence). CDR3 DNA sequence: TGTGCCAGCAGCCATTTACTAGCGGAGGACTACGAGCAGTACTTC. Encoded protein: CASSHLLAEDYEQYF.

This clonotype appeared a few times. The chain has TRBV20-1 and TRBJ1-2; D perhaps matches TRBD1 (5 bases). Trimming removed 4 bases at V and 5 bases at J, with 17 bases between. The CDR3 covers 14 residues. CDR1 and CDR2 from the germline V gene are DFQATT and SNEGSKA (reference sequence). Written as DNA, the CDR3 is TGCAGTGCTATGGTTCAGGGCCGAGGATATGGCTACACCTTC. It specifies CSAMVQGRGYGYTF.

The chain couples TRBV6-5 to TRBJ2-2; no definite D call. This CDR3 spans 16 amino acids. V was shortened by 2 bases and J by 0 bases, with 10 bases between the two germline ends. The germline V gene encodes CDR1 MNHEY and CDR2 SVGAGI. This chain's CDR3 is CASSYNMGSNTGELFF. CDR3 bases: TGTGCCAGCAGTTACAATATGGGATCGAACACCGGGGAGCTGTTTTTT.

This clonotype turned up a few times. The genes are TRBV18 and TRBJ1-5; a possible D gene is TRBD1 (5 bases). Looked up from germline, CDR1 is KGHSH and CDR2 is LQKENI. V dropped 1 base and J dropped 1 base, with 5 bases sitting between them. The CDR3 runs 14 residues. The CDR3 is CASSPRDSNQPQHF. CDR3 coding DNA: TGTGCCAGCTCACCACGGGACAGCAATCAGCCCCAGCATTTT.

The chain employs TRBV28 and TRBJ1-1; no reliable D call. Germline assignment: CDR1 MDHEN and CDR2 SYDVKM. This CDR3 contains 16 residues. V was cut by 7 bases and J by 1 base, with 19 bases left in between. This CDR3 reads CASTLAGGTWNTEAFF. For the CDR3, the DNA is TGTGCCAGCACCTTAGCGGGAGGTACATGGAACACTGAAGCTTTCTTT. The whole variable domain, remainder taken from reference TRBV28 and TRBJ1-1, is DVKVTQSSRYLVKRTGEKVFLECVQDMDHENMFWYRQDPGLGLRLIYFSYDVKMKEKGDIPEGYSVSREKKERFSLILESASTNQTSMYLCASTLAGGTWNTEAFFGQGTRLTVV.